The 14 T cell receptor beta chains presented below share a single source sample, sequenced in a study of shared clonotypes between healthy human individuals. Clones were read by immunoSEQ multiplex PCR, and TCRdb kept only the in-frame ones, dropping some. The table lists about 1.5 million clones, around 98% of them singletons. Sequenced sample: naive CD4+ T cells sorted from blood. This sample's subset: CD45RA+ positively selected. The origin of the receptors is a man aged 25 to 45 in good health.

The V and J genes are TRBV7-8 and TRBJ2-1; D remains ambiguous. This CDR3 has 18 amino acids. With 3 bases removed from V and 3 bases from J, the gap between germline ends came to 21 bases. Germline V gene sequence: CDR1 SGHVS, CDR2 FQNEAQ. The CDR3 region has the DNA TGTGCCAGCAGCTTCCCCCCGCGGTTGAGCTGGATCTACAATGAGCAGTTCTTC. It translates to CASSFPPRLSWIYNEQFF.

The chain is built from TRBV5-6 and TRBJ2-2, with 8 bases identical to TRBD1. CDR3 length: 16 residues. The junction had 3 bases not matched to a gene; V was cut back by 2 bases and J by 0 bases. Germline V lookup: CDR1 SGHDT, CDR2 YYEEEE. The CDR3 here is CASSLPGQANTGELFF. CDR3 DNA sequence: TGTGCCAGCAGCTTACCGGGACAGGCGAACACCGGGGAGCTGTTTTTT. Full variable domain (outside the CDR3, taken from reference TRBV5-6 and TRBJ2-2): DAGVTQSPTHLIKTRGQQVTLRCSPKSGHDTVSWYQQALGQGPQFIFQYYEEEERQRGNFPDRFSGHQFPNYSSELNVNALLLGDSALYLCASSLPGQANTGELFFGEGSRLTVL.

This chain uses TRBV5-4 with TRBJ1-2, with unresolved D. V shed 2 bases and J shed 6 bases, with 8 bases lying between them. Germline CDR1 SGHNT, CDR2 YYREEE (reference sequence). The CDR3 contains 12 residues. This CDR3 reads CASSLEPNGYTF. As DNA, the CDR3 is TGTGCCAGCAGCTTAGAACCGAATGGCTACACCTTC.

The chain has TRBV6-1 and TRBJ2-1; 8 bases are a match to TRBD1. The trim removed 2 bases at V and 5 bases at J, leaving 8 bases unmatched. CDR3 length: 16 amino acids. Germline-derived CDR1 and CDR2 are MNHNS and SASEGT. The CDR3 coding sequence is TGTGCCAGCAGTGAAACCGGGACAGGCCATCACAATGAGCAGTTCTTC. Protein product: CASSETGTGHHNEQFF.

In its sample, this clone was seen once. This chain uses TRBV29-1 with TRBJ2-7; no reliable D call. Looked up from germline, CDR1 is SQVTM and CDR2 is ANQGSEA. This CDR3 is 16 amino acids long. The V end lost 2 bases, the J end lost 2 bases, and 19 bases lay between the germline ends. CDR3 DNA: TGCAGCGTTGAAAAGCGCGACACCCATGCGACCTACGAGCAGTACTTC. It specifies CSVEKRDTHATYEQYF.

The CDR3 spells CAISDELAVEQFF. CDR3 DNA sequence: TGTGCCATCAGTGATGAACTAGCGGTTGAGCAGTTCTTC. The chain recombines TRBV10-3 with TRBJ2-1, with 8 bases lining up with TRBD2. The ends lost 3 bases at V and 9 bases at J; junction bases unmatched: 4. The CDR3 loop spans 13 amino acids. Germline V gene sequence: CDR1 ENHRY, CDR2 SYGVKD.

Note on this clone: Other DNA sequences from this sample encode an identical CDR3 as well. V and J are TRBV28 and TRBJ2-5; D may be TRBD1 or TRBD2 (5 bases each). The CDR3 consists of 12 residues. The germline gives CDR1 MDHEN, CDR2 SYDVKM. Trimming pared 3 bases from V and 4 bases from J, leaving 6 bases between. CDR3 sequence: CASSLRGETQYF. DNA of the CDR3: TGTGCCAGCAGTTTGAGGGGAGAGACCCAGTACTTC.

This clone was seen a single time. CDR3 amino acids: CASSEAISGSGDTQYF. In nucleotides, the CDR3 is TGTGCCAGCAGTGAAGCGATTAGCGGGAGTGGGGATACGCAGTATTTT. This sequence joins TRBV2 and TRBJ2-3; the match to TRBD2 covers 9 bases. V lost 0 bases to trimming and J lost 6 bases; unmatched junction nucleotides: 7. Germline-derived CDR1 and CDR2 are SNHLY and FYNNEI. The length of the CDR3 is 16 residues.

The chain employs TRBV19 and TRBJ2-7; TRBD1 agrees at 7 bases. J gave up 0 bases and V 6 bases, and 8 bases lay outside the gene matches. This CDR3 is built from 15 residues. Germline V gene lookup returns CDR1 LNHDA and CDR2 SQIVND (reference sequence). The DNA of the CDR3 is TGTGCCAGTAGAACCGGGACAGTGGGCTCCTACGAGCAGTACTTC. This encodes CASRTGTVGSYEQYF.

The rearrangement uses TRBV30 and TRBJ1-3, with D possibly matching TRBD1 (6 bases). This CDR3 has 17 amino acids. V shed 0 bases and J shed 2 bases, with 17 bases lying between them. In germline, CDR1 is GTSNPN, CDR2 SVGIG (reference sequence). In nucleotides, the CDR3 is TGTGCCTGGAGTGTATTCCTAGGGGGGAATGCTGGAAACACCATATATTTT. This translates into CAWSVFLGGNAGNTIYF.

The chain uses TRBV5-1 and TRBJ2-7, with D possibly TRBD2 on 6 matching bases. V shed 0 bases and J shed 2 bases, with 9 bases lying between them. There are 14 residues in the CDR3. Germline CDR1 is SGHRS and CDR2 is YFSETQ. The CDR3 nucleotides are TGCGCCAGCAGCTTGGCCCCTAGCGCCTACGAGCAGTACTTC. Translated, it gives CASSLAPSAYEQYF.

The rearrangement uses TRBV25-1 and TRBJ1-3, with D hard to call. The germline CDR1 and CDR2 sequences are MGHDK and SYGVNS. Trimming removed 4 bases at V and 0 bases at J, with 7 bases between. This CDR3 contains 14 residues. The CDR3 spells CASSATVSGNTIYF. CDR3 sequence (DNA): TGTGCCAGCAGTGCCACAGTCTCTGGAAACACCATATATTTT.

The V gene is TRBV7-7, the J gene TRBJ2-1; 8 nucleotides line up with TRBD2. V lost 5 bases to trimming and J lost 1 base; unmatched junction nucleotides: 13. Germline CDR1 is SSHAT and CDR2 is FNYEAQ (reference sequence). The CDR3 is 18 amino acids. DNA for the CDR3: TGTGCCAGCAGCCCCCAAACTAGCGGAGGCGGGTCCTACAATGAGCAGTTCTTC. Translated: CASSPQTSGGGSYNEQFF.

The gene calls are TRBV7-8 and TRBJ2-1; no firm D call. Trimming stripped 5 bases from V and 6 bases from J, with 11 bases between. CDR3 length equals 13 residues. Germline V gene data show CDR1 as SGHVS and CDR2 as FQNEAQ. CDR3 in amino acids: CASSPRLINEQFF. Written as DNA, the CDR3 is TGTGCCAGCAGCCCGCGACTTATCAATGAGCAGTTCTTC.